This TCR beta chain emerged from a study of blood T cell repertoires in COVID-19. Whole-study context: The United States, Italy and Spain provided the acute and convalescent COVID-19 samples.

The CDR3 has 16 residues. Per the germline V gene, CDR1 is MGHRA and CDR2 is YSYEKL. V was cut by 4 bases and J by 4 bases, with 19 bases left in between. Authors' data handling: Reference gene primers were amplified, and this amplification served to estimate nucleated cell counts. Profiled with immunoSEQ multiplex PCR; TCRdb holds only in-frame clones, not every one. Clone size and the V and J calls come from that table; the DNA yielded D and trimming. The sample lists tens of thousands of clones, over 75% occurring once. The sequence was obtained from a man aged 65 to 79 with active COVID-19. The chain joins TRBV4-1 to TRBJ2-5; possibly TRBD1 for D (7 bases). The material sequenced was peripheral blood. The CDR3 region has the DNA TGCGCCAGCAGCCCCCCCACCGGAGGGGGCGGAGAGACCCAGTACTTC. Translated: CASSPPTGGGGETQYF.